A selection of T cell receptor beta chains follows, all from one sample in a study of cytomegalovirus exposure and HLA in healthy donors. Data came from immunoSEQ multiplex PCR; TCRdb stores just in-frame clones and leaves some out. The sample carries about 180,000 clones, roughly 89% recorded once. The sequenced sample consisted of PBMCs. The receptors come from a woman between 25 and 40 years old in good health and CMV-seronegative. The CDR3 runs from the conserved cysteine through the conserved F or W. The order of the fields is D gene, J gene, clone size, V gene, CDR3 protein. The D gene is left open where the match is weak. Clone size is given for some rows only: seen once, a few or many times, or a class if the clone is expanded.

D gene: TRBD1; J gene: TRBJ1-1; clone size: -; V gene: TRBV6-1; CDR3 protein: CASSEAGTALNTEAFF
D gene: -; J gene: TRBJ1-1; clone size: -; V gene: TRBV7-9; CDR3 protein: CASSLGGPEAFF
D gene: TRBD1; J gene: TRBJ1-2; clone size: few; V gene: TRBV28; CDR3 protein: CASSGAGTGGYDTF
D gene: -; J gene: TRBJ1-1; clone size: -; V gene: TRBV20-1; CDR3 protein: CSGGHTEAFF
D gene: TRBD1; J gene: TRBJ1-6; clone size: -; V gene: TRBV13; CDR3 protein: CASSNRLGQGGSSYNSPLHF
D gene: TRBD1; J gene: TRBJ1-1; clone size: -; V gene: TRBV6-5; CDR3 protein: CASSYLQGGSAEAFF
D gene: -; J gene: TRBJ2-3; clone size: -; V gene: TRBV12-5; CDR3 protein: CASGPTAAGTQYF
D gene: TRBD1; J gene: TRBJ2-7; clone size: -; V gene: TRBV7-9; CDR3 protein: CASSPLPPGQGNYEQYF
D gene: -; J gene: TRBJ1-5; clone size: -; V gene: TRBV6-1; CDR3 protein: CASSEHENQPQHF
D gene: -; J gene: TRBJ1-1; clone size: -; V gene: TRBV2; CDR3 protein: CASSENSLNTEAFF
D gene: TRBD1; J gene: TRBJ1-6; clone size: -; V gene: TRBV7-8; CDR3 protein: CASGDRGSSPLHF
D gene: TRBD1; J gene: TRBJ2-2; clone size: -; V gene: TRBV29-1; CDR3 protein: CSATGTGGLTGELFF
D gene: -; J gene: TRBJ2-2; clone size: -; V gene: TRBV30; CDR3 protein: CAWSDTGITTGELFF
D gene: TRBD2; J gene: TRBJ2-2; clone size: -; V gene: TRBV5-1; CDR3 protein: CASSLAGGDTGELFF
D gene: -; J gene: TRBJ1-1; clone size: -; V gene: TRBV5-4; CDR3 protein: CASSPRGGKGTEAFF
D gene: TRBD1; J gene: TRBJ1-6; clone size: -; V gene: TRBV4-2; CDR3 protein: CASRVHADRGKSSYNSPLHF
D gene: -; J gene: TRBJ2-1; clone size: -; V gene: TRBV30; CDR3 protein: CAWSARGVYNEQFF
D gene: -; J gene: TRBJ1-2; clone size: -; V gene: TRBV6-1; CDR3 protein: CATGQGYTF
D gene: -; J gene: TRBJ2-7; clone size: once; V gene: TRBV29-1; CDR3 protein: CSVELRRQLSYEQYF
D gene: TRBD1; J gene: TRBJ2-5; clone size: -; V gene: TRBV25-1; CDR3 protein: CASSDRTAGDRDQETQYF
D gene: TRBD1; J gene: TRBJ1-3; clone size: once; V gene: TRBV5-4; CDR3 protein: CASSRSTGGGSGNTIYF
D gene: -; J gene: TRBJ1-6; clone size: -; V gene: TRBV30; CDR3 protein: CAWSTRDDSPLHF
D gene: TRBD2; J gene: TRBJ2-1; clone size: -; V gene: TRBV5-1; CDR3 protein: CASSLVSGGSSYNEQFF
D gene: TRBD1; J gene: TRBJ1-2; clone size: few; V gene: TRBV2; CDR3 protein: CATVPGQGWYGYTF
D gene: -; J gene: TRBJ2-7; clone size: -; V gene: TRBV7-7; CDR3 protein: CASSFQGGYEQYF
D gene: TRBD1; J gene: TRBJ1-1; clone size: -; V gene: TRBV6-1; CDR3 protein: CASSKTGVTEAFF